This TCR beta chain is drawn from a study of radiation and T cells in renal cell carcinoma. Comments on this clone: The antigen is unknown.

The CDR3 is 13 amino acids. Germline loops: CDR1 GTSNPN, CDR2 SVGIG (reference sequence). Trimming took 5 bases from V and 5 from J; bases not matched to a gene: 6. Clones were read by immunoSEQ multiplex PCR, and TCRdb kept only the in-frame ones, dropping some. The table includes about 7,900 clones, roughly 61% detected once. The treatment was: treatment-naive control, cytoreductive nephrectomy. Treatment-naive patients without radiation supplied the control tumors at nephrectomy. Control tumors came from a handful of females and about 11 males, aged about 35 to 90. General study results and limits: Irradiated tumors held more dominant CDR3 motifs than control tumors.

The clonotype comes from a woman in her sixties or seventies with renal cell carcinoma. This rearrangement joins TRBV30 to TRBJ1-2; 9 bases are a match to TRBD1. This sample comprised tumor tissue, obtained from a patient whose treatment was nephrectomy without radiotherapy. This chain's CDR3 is CAWSTGTGYGYTF. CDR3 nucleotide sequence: TGTGCCTGGTCTACCGGGACAGGGTATGGCTACACCTTC.